A single sample gave rise to the 3 T cell receptor beta chains below, sequenced in a study of T-cell reconstitution after alpha-beta-depleted transplantation in children (dated by TCRdb to 2016 to 2018). Library preparation used PCR. Instrument used: Illumina HiSeq 2500. TCR library preparation used molecular barcoding, with unique molecular identifiers applied to normalize quantification of the TCRbeta repertoire. TCRdb trimmed the raw reads at Q25, called clones with MiXCR and kept productive beta chains. Rows are unified per CDR3 protein, each entry keeping the most common DNA and genes. The sample table records nearly 250,000 distinct CDR3 sequences; 7.5% to 9.5% of these occur just once. The leading ten clones occupy 6.3% of the sample. The treatment or condition tag for this specimen amounts to: allogeneic hematopoietic cell transplantation with graft depleted of TCRalphabeta T cells and CD19 B cells.

The material was PBMCs, mostly from graft donor cells, obtained 180 days after TCRalphabeta/CD19-depleted stem cell transplant. The source of these receptors is a male patient younger than 18 who had a stem cell transplant for acute lymphoblastic leukemia, so the T cells may come from the graft donor.

This clonotype was seen repeatedly, ten times or more. The J gene is TRBJ2-4, the V gene TRBV11-2; D uncertain. In germline, CDR1 is SGHAT, CDR2 FQNNGV. The CDR3 has 13 residues. V gave up 5 bases and J gave up 0 bases, with 5 bases separating them. The chain's CDR3 is CASSTLAKNIQYF. DNA of the CDR3: TGTGCCAGCAGCACCCTAGCCAAAAACATTCAGTACTTC.

This clonotype was recorded many times. The rearrangement links TRBV20-1 to TRBJ2-1; TRBD2 aligns across 10 bases. The CDR3 extends over 18 amino acids. Germline V gives CDR1 DFQATT, CDR2 SNEGSKA (reference sequence). After removal of 0 bases from V and 4 bases from J, the junction contained 12 bases not matched to a gene. As DNA, the CDR3 is TGCAGTGCTAGAGATCCCGGGGCTAGCGGGGGACTTTACAATGAGCAGTTCTTC. It translates to CSARDPGASGGLYNEQFF.

This clonotype was counted many times. The V call is TRBV5-1, the J call TRBJ2-7, with D possibly being TRBD1 or TRBD2 (5 bases each). V was trimmed by 3 bases and J by 0 bases, leaving 7 bases between them. Germline V CDR1 and CDR2: SGHRS, YFSETQ. This CDR3 region has 13 residues. CDR3 nucleotides: TGCGCCAGCAGCTCCGGGACCTCCTACGAGCAGTACTTC. As protein: CASSSGTSYEQYF.